These 11 T cell receptor beta chains came from one sample sequenced in a study of regulatory T cells in long-lasting Graves disease. As to time point: persistent/refractory GD, antithyroid drugs over 5 years with positive TRAb. The TCR library was made from RNA that had been extracted from PBMCs in TRIzol. To make TCR beta libraries, researchers used iRepertoire HTBI primers and Arm-PCR of CDR3 regions. A single record per CDR3 protein comes from TCRdb applying MiXCR to the multiplex PCR reads. The repertoire has around 500,000 distinct CDR3 sequences, about 20% of them found once; the top ten carry approximately 7.8%. The starting material was peripheral blood mononuclear cells (PBMCs), obtained when the disease was refractory, from a patient treated with antithyroid drugs. Every receptor here comes from a female donor with Graves disease.

This clonotype was seen more than once but under ten times. J is TRBJ2-2 and V is TRBV29-1; D not certain. Germline assignment: CDR1 SQVTM and CDR2 ANQGSEA. The CDR3 is made up of 12 amino acids. V was clipped by 4 bases and J by 5 bases, with 8 bases between them. The CDR3 bases are TGCAGCGTTGCTTTGGGAACCGGGGAGCTGTTTTTT. As protein: CSVALGTGELFF.

The chain combines TRBV27 with TRBJ2-7; TRBD2 is a possible D gene (6 bases). V was trimmed by 6 bases and J by 4 bases, leaving 10 bases between them. The CDR3 runs to 12 residues. The germline gives CDR1 MNHEY, CDR2 SMNVEV (reference sequence). The CDR3 sequence: CASREGPYEQYF. As DNA, the CDR3 is TGTGCCAGCAGGGAGGGACCTTACGAGCAGTACTTC.

CDR3 in amino acids: CASGQATGTGTYEQYF. DNA for the CDR3: TGTGCCAGCGGCCAAGCCACCGGGACAGGGACCTACGAGCAGTACTTC. The chain combines TRBV5-4 with TRBJ2-7, with 9 positions matching TRBD1. Trimming at V came to 7 bases and at J to 2 bases, leaving 13 bases not matched to a gene. The CDR3 loop spans 16 amino acids. Germline-derived CDR1 and CDR2 are SGHNT and YYREEE (reference sequence). Filled out from reference TRBV5-4 and TRBJ2-7, the complete variable domain reads ETGVTQSPTHLIKTRGQQVTLRCSSQSGHNTVSWYQQALGQGPQFIFQYYREEENGRGNFPPRFSGLQFPNYSSELNVNALELDDSALYLCASGQATGTGTYEQYFGPGTRLTVT.

The table lists this clonotype with many counts. This chain joins TRBV7-8 and TRBJ1-2, with D tentatively TRBD1 (5 bases). V shed 0 bases and J shed 4 bases, with 18 bases lying between them. The length of the CDR3 is 17 residues. Germline values: CDR1 SGHVS, CDR2 FQNEAQ. The CDR3 loop reads CASSLAPGRPRGYGYTF. The CDR3 DNA sequence: TGTGCCAGCAGCTTAGCGCCCGGCAGACCTAGGGGCTATGGCTACACCTTC. Supplemented by reference TRBV7-8 and TRBJ1-2, the full variable domain reads GAGVSQSPRYKVAKRGQDVALRCDPISGHVSLFWYQQALGQGPEFLTYFQNEAQLDKSGLPSDRFFAERPEGSVSTLKIQRTQQEDSAVYLCASSLAPGRPRGYGYTFGSGTRLTVV.

The V call is TRBV5-1, the J call TRBJ2-2, with a tentative D call TRBD2 (6 bases). V lost 9 bases to trimming and J lost 1 base, with 16 bases between them. There are 15 residues in the CDR3. Germline V CDR1 and CDR2: SGHRS, YFSETQ. The CDR3 sequence is CATRTSPMNTGELFF. CDR3 nucleotides: TGCGCCACCCGAACTAGCCCGATGAACACCGGGGAGCTGTTTTTT.

This clonotype was seen at least ten times. The V gene is TRBV6-1, the J gene TRBJ1-2; TRBD1 matches 7 bases. Trimming took 7 bases from V and 8 from J; bases not matched to a gene: 10. The CDR3 is 13 amino acids. CDR1 MNHNS and CDR2 SASEGT come from the germline V gene. CDR3 bases: TGTGCCAGCACCCGAGACAGGGCCCTCGGCTACACCTTC. Amino acids: CASTRDRALGYTF.

This sequence joins TRBV5-6 and TRBJ1-4; D is undetermined. The CDR3 contains 13 residues. Germline assignment: CDR1 SGHDT and CDR2 YYEEEE. Trimming took off 4 bases at V and 7 bases at J, with 11 bases between the two ends. CDR3 amino acids: CASSAELGEKLFF. The CDR3 bases are TGTGCCAGCAGCGCGGAGTTGGGTGAAAAACTGTTTTTT.

This clonotype was detected ten times or more. The rearrangement uses TRBV6-5 and TRBJ1-5; the match to TRBD1 covers 9 bases. Germline V gene lookup returns CDR1 MNHEY and CDR2 SVGAGI. The V and J ends lost 4 bases and 6 bases, in that order; junction bases with no gene match: 7. The CDR3 length is 15 residues. CDR3 loop: CASSFQQGAGQPQHF. The CDR3 bases are TGTGCCAGCAGTTTCCAACAGGGGGCGGGTCAGCCCCAGCATTTT.

A few counts support this clonotype. The gene calls are TRBV27 and TRBJ2-3, with 8 bases matching TRBD1. Germline-derived CDR1 and CDR2 are MNHEY and SMNVEV (reference sequence). The CDR3 has 14 amino acids. J gave up 3 bases and V 5 bases, and 4 bases lay outside the gene matches. In DNA form, the CDR3 reads TGTGCCAGCAGTCGGACAGGGTTGACAGATACGCAGTATTTT. It is translated as CASSRTGLTDTQYF.

This clonotype was detected many times. The V call is TRBV12-3 or TRBV12-4, the J call TRBJ1-6, with D possibly matching TRBD1 (5 bases). Trimming stripped 3 bases from V and 13 bases from J, with 19 bases between. This CDR3 comprises 15 residues. DNA of the CDR3: TGTGCCAGCAGTTTGGGGAGTAGTGGAGACAGCCCCCTCCACTTT. Protein product: CASSLGSSGDSPLHF.

The chain is built from TRBV28 and TRBJ2-2; unclear D gene. The length of the CDR3 is 14 residues. The V and J ends lost 3 bases and 6 bases respectively, with 11 bases between them. Germline assignment: CDR1 MDHEN and CDR2 SYDVKM. In DNA form, the CDR3 reads TGTGCCAGCAGTTTGGGCGGATCCCCCGGGGAGCTGTTTTTT. It translates to CASSLGGSPGELFF.